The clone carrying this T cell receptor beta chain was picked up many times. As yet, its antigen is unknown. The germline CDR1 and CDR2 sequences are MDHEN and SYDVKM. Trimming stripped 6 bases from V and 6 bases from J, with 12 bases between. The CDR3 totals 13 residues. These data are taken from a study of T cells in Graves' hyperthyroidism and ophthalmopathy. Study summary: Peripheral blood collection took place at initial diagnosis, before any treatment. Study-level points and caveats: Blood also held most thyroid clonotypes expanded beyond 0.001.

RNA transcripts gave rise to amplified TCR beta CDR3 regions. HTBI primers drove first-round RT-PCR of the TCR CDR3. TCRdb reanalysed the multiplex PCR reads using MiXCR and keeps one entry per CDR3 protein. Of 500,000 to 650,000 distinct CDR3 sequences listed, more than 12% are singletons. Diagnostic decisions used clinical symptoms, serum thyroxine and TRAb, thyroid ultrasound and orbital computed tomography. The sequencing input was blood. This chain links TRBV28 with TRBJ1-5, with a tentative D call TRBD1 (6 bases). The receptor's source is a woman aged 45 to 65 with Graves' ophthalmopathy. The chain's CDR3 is CASSPTGFQPQHF. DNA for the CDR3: TGTGCCAGCAGCCCTACAGGGTTTCAGCCCCAGCATTTT.